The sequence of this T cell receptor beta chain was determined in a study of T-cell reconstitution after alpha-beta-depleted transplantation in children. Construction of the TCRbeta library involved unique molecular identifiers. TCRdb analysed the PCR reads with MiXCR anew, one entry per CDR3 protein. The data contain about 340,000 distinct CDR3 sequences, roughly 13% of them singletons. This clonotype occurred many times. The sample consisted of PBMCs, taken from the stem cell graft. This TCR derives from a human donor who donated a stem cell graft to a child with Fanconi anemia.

The CDR3 bases are TGCGCCAGCAGCTTGGAGGGAATCTTGAATGAGCAGTTCTTC. This gives the protein CASSLEGILNEQFF. The V and J genes are TRBV5-1 and TRBJ2-1; no reliable D call. Trimming pared 0 bases from V and 7 bases from J, leaving 11 bases between. The CDR3 sequence is 14 residues long. Per the germline V gene, CDR1 is SGHRS and CDR2 is YFSETQ.